This TCR beta chain emerged from a study of blood T cells in healthy people across ages. For the second PCR, which ran for 7 to 11 cycles, a sample-barcoded 5' primer and a J-beta primer mix were used. No fewer than 3 million CDR3-containing paired-end reads came from each sample. TCRdb recomputed calls from the 5' RACE reads with MiXCR, one row per CDR3 protein. The sample includes around 650,000 distinct CDR3 sequences, roughly 32% of them seen just once. The V segment lost 0 bases and the J segment 5 bases; nucleotides outside the gene matches: 14. The CDR3 consists of 18 residues. Germline assignment: CDR1 SGHAT and CDR2 FQNNGV. This clonotype was detected ten times or more. Its antigen is still unknown. Points from the study as a whole: Possibly confounding the expanded clonotype changes was the fact that donor CMV status was unknown. Comparison with aged donors showed that long-lived donors had more naive CD4+ cells and higher diversity.

Those donating, healthy Caucasian individuals from Russia, were aged about 6 to 100. The sequence came from a woman of 80 years or more in good health. The sample comprised blood. The chain has TRBV11-2 and TRBJ2-5; 8 bases agree with TRBD1. CDR3 region: CASSLEFSFSGGSETQYF. DNA of the CDR3: TGTGCCAGCAGCTTAGAATTCTCATTTTCAGGGGGCTCGGAGACCCAGTACTTC.